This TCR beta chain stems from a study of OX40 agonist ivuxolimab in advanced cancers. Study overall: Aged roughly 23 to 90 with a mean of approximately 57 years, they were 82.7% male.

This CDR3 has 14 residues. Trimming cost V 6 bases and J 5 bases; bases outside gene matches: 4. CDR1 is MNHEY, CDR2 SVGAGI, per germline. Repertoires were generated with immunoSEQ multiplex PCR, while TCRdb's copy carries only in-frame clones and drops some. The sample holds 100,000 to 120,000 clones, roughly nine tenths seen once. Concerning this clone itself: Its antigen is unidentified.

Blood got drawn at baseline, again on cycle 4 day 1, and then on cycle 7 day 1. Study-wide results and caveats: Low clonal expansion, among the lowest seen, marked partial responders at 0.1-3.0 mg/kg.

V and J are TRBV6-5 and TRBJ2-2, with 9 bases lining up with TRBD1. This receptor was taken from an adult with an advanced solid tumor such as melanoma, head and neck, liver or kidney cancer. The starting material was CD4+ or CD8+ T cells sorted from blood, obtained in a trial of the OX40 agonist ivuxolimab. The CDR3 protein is CASRGDRVTGELFF. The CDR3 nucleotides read TGTGCCAGCAGGGGGGACAGGGTAACCGGGGAGCTGTTTTTT.